The clone carrying this TCR beta chain occurred a few times. V was pared by 0 bases and J by 7 bases, with 14 bases between. CDR1 is SGHRS and CDR2 is YFSETQ in the germline V gene. The CDR3 has 14 amino acids. These data come from a study of T-cell reconstitution after alpha-beta-depleted transplantation in children. This sample's TCRbeta library carried unique molecular identifier barcodes. A single record per CDR3 protein comes from TCRdb applying MiXCR to the PCR reads. The table lists roughly 340,000 distinct CDR3 sequences, about 16% of them singletons. The sequencing here drew on PBMCs, mostly from graft donor cells, taken 360 days after TCRalphabeta/CD19-depleted stem cell transplant. The chain carries TRBV5-1 and TRBJ2-7; no clear D. The receptor was isolated from a male patient aged 2-10 years who had a stem cell transplant for acute lymphoblastic leukemia, so the T cells may come from the graft donor. CDR3 sequence (DNA): TGCGCCAGCAGCTTGGCAGGAAACCTCTTAGAGCAGTACTTC. This codes for CASSLAGNLLEQYF.